A single sample gave rise to the 4 T cell receptor beta chains below, sequenced in a study of cytomegalovirus exposure and HLA in healthy donors. Primers: 60 Vbeta forward and 13 Jbeta reverse. The assay was immunoSEQ multiplex PCR, and TCRdb's table has in-frame clones only and misses some. The sample includes over 130,000 clones, about 60% of them seen just once. Sequencing was performed on PBMCs. These TCRs come from a woman aged 55 to 70 in good health and CMV-seropositive.

The chain combines TRBV4-3 with TRBJ1-1; TRBD1 matches at 11 bases. V was clipped by 3 bases and J by 10 bases; unmatched bases: 10. Germline V CDR1 and CDR2: LGHNA, YSLEER. The CDR3 is 15 residues long. CDR3 protein: CASSQDARDRGIAFF. The CDR3 DNA reads as TGCGCCAGCAGCCAGGATGCCCGGGACAGGGGGATAGCTTTCTTT.

V and J are TRBV13 and TRBJ2-1, with 11 bases identical to TRBD1. V dropped 6 bases and J dropped 5; count of bases not matched to a gene: 6. This CDR3 has 15 residues. Germline CDR1 is PRHDT and CDR2 is FYEKMQ (reference sequence). The CDR3 sequence is CASSRGQGADNEQFF. The DNA for the CDR3 is TGTGCCAGCAGTCGAGGACAGGGGGCTGACAATGAGCAGTTCTTC.

This chain connects TRBV30 to TRBJ2-1; unclear D gene. The germline CDR1 and CDR2 sequences are GTSNPN and SVGIG (reference sequence). With 6 bases removed from V and 4 bases from J, the gap between germline ends came to 7 bases. The CDR3 runs 11 residues. CDR3 in amino acids: CACSQYNEQFF. CDR3 nucleotide sequence: TGTGCCTGTTCCCAGTACAATGAGCAGTTCTTC.

This chain connects TRBV28 to TRBJ1-1; 7 bases are a match to TRBD1. V was pared by 6 bases and J by 3 bases, with 7 bases of the junction left unmatched. The CDR3 covers 14 residues. Germline V gene data show CDR1 as MDHEN and CDR2 as SYDVKM. CDR3 region: CASSDTGEDTEAFF. The CDR3 DNA sequence: TGTGCCAGCAGCGACACAGGGGAGGACACTGAAGCTTTCTTT.